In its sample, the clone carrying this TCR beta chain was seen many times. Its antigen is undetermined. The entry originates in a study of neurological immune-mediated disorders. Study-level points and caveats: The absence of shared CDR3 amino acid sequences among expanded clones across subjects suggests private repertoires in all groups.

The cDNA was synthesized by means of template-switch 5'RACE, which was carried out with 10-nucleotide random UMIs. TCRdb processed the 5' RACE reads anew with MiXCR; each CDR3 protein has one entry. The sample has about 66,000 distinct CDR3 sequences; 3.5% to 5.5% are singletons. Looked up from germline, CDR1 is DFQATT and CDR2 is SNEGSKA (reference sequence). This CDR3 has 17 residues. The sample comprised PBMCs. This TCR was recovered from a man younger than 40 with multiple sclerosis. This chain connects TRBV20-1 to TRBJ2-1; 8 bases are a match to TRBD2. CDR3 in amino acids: CTSSSPTSGGLGNEQFF. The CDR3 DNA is TGCACTTCCTCATCCCCGACGTCGGGGGGGCTGGGGAATGAGCAGTTCTTC.